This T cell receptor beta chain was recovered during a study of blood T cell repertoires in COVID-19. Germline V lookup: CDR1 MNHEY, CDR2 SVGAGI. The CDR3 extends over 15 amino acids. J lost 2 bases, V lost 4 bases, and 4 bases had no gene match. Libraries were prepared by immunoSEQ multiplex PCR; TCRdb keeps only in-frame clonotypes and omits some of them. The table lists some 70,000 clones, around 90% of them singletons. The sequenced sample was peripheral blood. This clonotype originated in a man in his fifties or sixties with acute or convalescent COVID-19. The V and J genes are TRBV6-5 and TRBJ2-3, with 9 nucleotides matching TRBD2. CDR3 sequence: CASSSSGIITDTQYF. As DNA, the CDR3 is TGTGCCAGCAGTTCTAGCGGGATTATCACAGATACGCAGTATTTT.